The sequence of this T cell receptor beta chain was determined in a study of T cells in Graves' hyperthyroidism and ophthalmopathy. Study-wide background: It was at initial diagnosis, before any treatment, that peripheral blood was collected.

There are many counts of this clonotype. Its matching antigen is unknown. This CDR3 region has 13 residues. Germline lookup yields CDR1 ENHRY and CDR2 SYGVKD. V lost 2 bases, J lost 1 base, and 5 bases lay in between. The source material, RNA transcripts, was used to amplify TCR beta CDR3 regions. HTBI primers were used for first-round RT-PCR of the TCR CDR3. TCRdb re-called the multiplex PCR reads with MiXCR, one entry per CDR3 protein. This sample has roughly 240,000 distinct CDR3 sequences, with less than 20% found just once. Points from the study as a whole: Most expanded thyroid clonotypes above 0.001 also appeared in blood.

Disease duration was under 3 months in the ophthalmopathy patients, who also had a Clinical Activity Score of at least 3 and a NOSPECS grade of at least 4. Uncontrolled infection, other autoimmune disease, pregnancy or lactation disqualified patients from enrolment. Input material: blood. The V gene is TRBV10-3, the J gene TRBJ1-1; D gene uncertain. The source is a woman aged 18-30 years with Graves' ophthalmopathy. The CDR3 spells CAISEVGNTEAFF. CDR3 in DNA: TGTGCCATCAGTGAGGTGGGGAACACTGAAGCTTTCTTT.